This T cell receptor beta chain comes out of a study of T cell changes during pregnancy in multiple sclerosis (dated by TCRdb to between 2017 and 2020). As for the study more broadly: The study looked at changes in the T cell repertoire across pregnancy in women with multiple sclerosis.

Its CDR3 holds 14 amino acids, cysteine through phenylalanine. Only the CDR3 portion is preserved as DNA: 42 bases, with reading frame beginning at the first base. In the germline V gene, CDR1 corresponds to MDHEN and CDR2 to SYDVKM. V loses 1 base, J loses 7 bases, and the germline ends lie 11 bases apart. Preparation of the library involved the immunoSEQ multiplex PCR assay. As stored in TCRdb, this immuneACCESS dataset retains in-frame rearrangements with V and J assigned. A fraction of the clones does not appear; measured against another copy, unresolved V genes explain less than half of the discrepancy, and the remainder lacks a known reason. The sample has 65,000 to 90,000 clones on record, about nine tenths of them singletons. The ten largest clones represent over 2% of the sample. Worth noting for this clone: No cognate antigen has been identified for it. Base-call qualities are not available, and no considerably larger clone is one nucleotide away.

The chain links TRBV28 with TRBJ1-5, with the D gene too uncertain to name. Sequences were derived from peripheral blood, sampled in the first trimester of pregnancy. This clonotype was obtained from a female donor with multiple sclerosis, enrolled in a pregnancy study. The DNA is TGTGCCAGCAGTTTATTCCCCTCAGTCCAGCCCCAGCATTTT. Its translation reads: CASSLFPSVQPQHF.